These T cell receptor beta chains were read from a single sample in a study of T cell therapy after organ transplantation. Antigen specificity for these receptors is unknown. The table came from immunoSEQ multiplex PCR; TCRdb's copy has only in-frame clones and leaves some out. The sample includes approximately 52,000 clones, roughly 93% of them seen just once. Sample: CD8+ T cells from blood, taken before autologous CMV-specific T cell therapy. All receptors derive from a human patient who had received a solid organ transplant and had CMV disease. The CDR3 runs from the conserved cysteine through the conserved F or W. The D gene is left open where the match is weak. Only some rows state a clone size, as once, few, many or a class for expanded clones.

j_gene: TRBJ1-1
d_gene: TRBD1
v_gene: TRBV29-1
abundance: .
CDR3aa: CSVPGTGGEAFF
CDR3nt: TGCAGCGTCCCCGGGACAGGGGGGGAAGCTTTCTTT

j_gene: TRBJ2-1
d_gene: TRBD2
v_gene: TRBV6-4
abundance: .
CDR3aa: CASSEREYNEQFF
CDR3nt: TGTGCCAGCAGTGAGCGGGAGTACAATGAGCAGTTCTTC

j_gene: TRBJ1-1
d_gene: .
v_gene: TRBV9
abundance: .
CDR3aa: CASSPQTGNTEAFF
CDR3nt: TGTGCCAGCAGCCCCCAAACAGGGAACACTGAAGCTTTCTTT

j_gene: TRBJ2-7
d_gene: TRBD1
v_gene: TRBV6-5
abundance: .
CDR3aa: CASSTTGGPYEQYF
CDR3nt: TGTGCCAGCAGTACTACAGGGGGGCCCTACGAGCAGTACTTC

j_gene: TRBJ1-3
d_gene: TRBD1
v_gene: TRBV6-5
abundance: .
CDR3aa: CASSLGQGGNTIYF
CDR3nt: TGTGCCAGCAGCCTAGGACAGGGTGGAAACACCATATATTTT

j_gene: TRBJ2-5
d_gene: .
v_gene: TRBV7-2
abundance: once
CDR3aa: CASSARGSRETQYF
CDR3nt: TGTGCCAGCAGCGCCCGTGGTAGTCGTGAGACCCAGTACTTC

j_gene: TRBJ1-5
d_gene: TRBD1
v_gene: TRBV4-1
abundance: few
CDR3aa: CASSLRQGGSNQPQHF
CDR3nt: TGCGCCAGCAGCCTCCGACAGGGCGGAAGCAATCAGCCCCAGCATTTT

j_gene: TRBJ2-1
d_gene: TRBD2
v_gene: TRBV7-8
abundance: .
CDR3aa: CASSPGTSGHYNEQFF
CDR3nt: TGTGCCAGCAGCCCAGGGACTAGCGGCCACTACAATGAGCAGTTCTTC

j_gene: TRBJ2-7
d_gene: .
v_gene: TRBV7-9
abundance: .
CDR3aa: CASRPNGYEQYF
CDR3nt: TGTGCCAGCAGACCCAACGGGTACGAGCAGTACTTC

j_gene: TRBJ2-3
d_gene: .
v_gene: TRBV5-1
abundance: .
CDR3aa: CASSEGLGPRADTQYF
CDR3nt: TGCGCCAGCAGCGAGGGCTTGGGACCAAGGGCAGATACGCAGTATTTT

j_gene: TRBJ2-3
d_gene: .
v_gene: TRBV10-2
abundance: .
CDR3aa: CASSRNPSTDTQYF
CDR3nt: TGCGCCAGCAGTAGAAACCCGAGCACAGATACGCAGTATTTT

j_gene: TRBJ1-3
d_gene: TRBD1
v_gene: TRBV5-1
abundance: .
CDR3aa: CASSLGPGQGNTIYF
CDR3nt: TGCGCCAGCAGCTTGGGACCGGGACAGGGAAACACCATATATTTT

j_gene: TRBJ1-2
d_gene: TRBD1
v_gene: TRBV2
abundance: .
CDR3aa: CASSEGQIYGYTF
CDR3nt: TGTGCCAGCAGCGAGGGACAGATCTATGGCTACACCTTC

j_gene: TRBJ2-7
d_gene: TRBD2
v_gene: TRBV5-1
abundance: once
CDR3aa: CASSPLAGVYEQYF
CDR3nt: TGCGCCAGCAGCCCCCTAGCGGGGGTCTACGAGCAGTACTTC

j_gene: TRBJ2-5
d_gene: .
v_gene: TRBV27
abundance: .
CDR3aa: CASTLGYLRETQYF
CDR3nt: TGTGCCAGCACTTTAGGTTACCTGAGAGAGACCCAGTACTTC

j_gene: TRBJ1-2
d_gene: TRBD1
v_gene: TRBV7-9
abundance: .
CDR3aa: CASSLAAGTGNGYTF
CDR3nt: TGTGCCAGCAGCTTAGCTGCAGGGACAGGGAATGGCTACACCTTC

j_gene: TRBJ1-2
d_gene: .
v_gene: TRBV27
abundance: once
CDR3aa: CASSPGTVYSYGYTF
CDR3nt: TGTGCCAGCAGTCCGGGGACGGTTTATAGCTATGGCTACACCTTC

j_gene: TRBJ1-2
d_gene: .
v_gene: TRBV9
abundance: .
CDR3aa: CASSVWEGGDIYGYTF
CDR3nt: TGTGCCAGCAGCGTATGGGAGGGAGGTGATATCTATGGCTACACCTTC

j_gene: TRBJ1-2
d_gene: TRBD1
v_gene: TRBV6-1
abundance: .
CDR3aa: CASSEGTVTPPYGYTF
CDR3nt: TGTGCCAGCAGTGAGGGGACAGTTACACCCCCCTATGGCTACACCTTC

j_gene: TRBJ1-1
d_gene: TRBD1
v_gene: TRBV11-1
abundance: .
CDR3aa: CASSSPPDRGEAFF
CDR3nt: TGTGCCAGCAGCTCCCCCCCGGACAGGGGTGAAGCTTTCTTT

j_gene: TRBJ2-5
d_gene: TRBD1
v_gene: TRBV14
abundance: .
CDR3aa: CASSPKPRQGERAQYF
CDR3nt: TGTGCCAGCAGCCCGAAACCCAGACAGGGGGAGAGGGCCCAGTACTTC

j_gene: TRBJ2-3
d_gene: TRBD1
v_gene: TRBV2
abundance: .
CDR3aa: CASVVAPGQKRPDTQYF
CDR3nt: TGTGCCAGCGTAGTCGCGCCGGGACAGAAACGCCCAGATACGCAGTATTTT

j_gene: TRBJ2-7
d_gene: .
v_gene: TRBV5-3
abundance: .
CDR3aa: CARRKGFGEEQYF
CDR3nt: TGTGCCAGAAGGAAGGGATTCGGGGAGGAGCAGTACTTC

j_gene: TRBJ2-3
d_gene: TRBD2
v_gene: TRBV5-5
abundance: .
CDR3aa: CASSSASSGGWGTDTQYF
CDR3nt: TGTGCCAGCAGCTCCGCATCTAGCGGGGGGTGGGGGACAGATACGCAGTATTTT

j_gene: TRBJ1-5
d_gene: TRBD1
v_gene: TRBV5-8
abundance: few
CDR3aa: CASSLQGYSNQPQHF
CDR3nt: TGTGCCAGCAGCTTACAGGGGTATAGCAATCAGCCCCAGCATTTT

j_gene: TRBJ2-1
d_gene: .
v_gene: TRBV5-6
abundance: .
CDR3aa: CASSRVGSPGTYNEQFF
CDR3nt: TGTGCCAGCAGCCGGGTGGGCAGCCCCGGGACCTACAATGAGCAGTTCTTC

j_gene: TRBJ2-3
d_gene: .
v_gene: TRBV12-5
abundance: .
CDR3aa: CASGLDTPSRVTDTQYF
CDR3nt: TGTGCTAGTGGTTTGGACACCCCCAGCAGGGTCACAGATACGCAGTATTTT

j_gene: TRBJ2-1
d_gene: .
v_gene: TRBV14
abundance: .
CDR3aa: CASSVRLGNEQFF
CDR3nt: TGTGCCAGCAGCGTCAGACTAGGCAATGAGCAGTTCTTC

j_gene: TRBJ2-1
d_gene: TRBD2
v_gene: TRBV9
abundance: .
CDR3aa: CASSVDTLAGGHYNEQFF
CDR3nt: TGTGCCAGCAGCGTAGATACTTTAGCGGGGGGCCACTACAATGAGCAGTTCTTC

j_gene: TRBJ1-4
d_gene: TRBD1
v_gene: TRBV4-3
abundance: .
CDR3aa: CASSHIDRGTEKLFF
CDR3nt: TGCGCCAGCAGCCACATCGACAGGGGGACTGAAAAACTGTTTTTT

j_gene: TRBJ2-1
d_gene: TRBD2
v_gene: TRBV11-1
abundance: .
CDR3aa: CASRDSGGGSYNEQFF
CDR3nt: TGTGCCAGCAGAGATAGCGGGGGGGGCTCCTACAATGAGCAGTTCTTC

j_gene: TRBJ1-1
d_gene: TRBD1
v_gene: TRBV6-1
abundance: few
CDR3aa: CASSEGDRAEAFF
CDR3nt: TGTGCCAGCAGTGAAGGGGACAGGGCTGAAGCTTTCTTT

j_gene: TRBJ1-1
d_gene: .
v_gene: TRBV10-3
abundance: .
CDR3aa: CAISGFGLNTEAFF
CDR3nt: TGTGCCATCAGCGGGTTCGGACTGAACACTGAAGCTTTCTTT

j_gene: TRBJ1-1
d_gene: TRBD1
v_gene: TRBV7-9
abundance: .
CDR3aa: CASSKGQTNTEAFF
CDR3nt: TGTGCCAGCAGCAAGGGACAGACGAACACTGAAGCTTTCTTT

j_gene: TRBJ2-5
d_gene: .
v_gene: TRBV27
abundance: .
CDR3aa: CASSFLASSYETQYF
CDR3nt: TGTGCCAGCAGTTTTCTGGCTAGTTCATATGAGACCCAGTACTTC

j_gene: TRBJ2-1
d_gene: TRBD1
v_gene: TRBV27
abundance: .
CDR3aa: CASSLADRGLGNEQFF
CDR3nt: TGTGCCAGCAGTTTGGCCGACAGGGGGCTAGGCAATGAGCAGTTCTTC

j_gene: TRBJ2-1
d_gene: .
v_gene: TRBV7-9
abundance: once
CDR3aa: CASSLGALKGQFF
CDR3nt: TGTGCCAGCAGCTTGGGTGCCCTTAAGGGGCAGTTCTTC

j_gene: TRBJ2-5
d_gene: TRBD2
v_gene: TRBV7-9
abundance: .
CDR3aa: CASSSLLAEETQYF
CDR3nt: TGTGCCAGCAGCTCCTTACTAGCGGAAGAGACCCAGTACTTC

j_gene: TRBJ2-3
d_gene: TRBD2
v_gene: TRBV4-1
abundance: .
CDR3aa: CASSRRTSGITDTQYF
CDR3nt: TGCGCCAGCAGCCGCCGGACTAGCGGGATCACAGATACGCAGTATTTT

j_gene: TRBJ2-3
d_gene: TRBD1
v_gene: TRBV19
abundance: .
CDR3aa: CASRVGGRIKDTQYF
CDR3nt: TGTGCCAGTAGGGTAGGGGGCCGGATAAAAGATACGCAGTATTTT

j_gene: TRBJ1-2
d_gene: .
v_gene: TRBV5-6
abundance: .
CDR3aa: CASSLGGQVVGGYTF
CDR3nt: TGTGCCAGCAGCTTGGGTGGCCAGGTTGTTGGTGGCTACACCTTC